The 18 T cell receptor beta chains in this list originate from one sample, sequenced in a study of blood T cell repertoires in COVID-19. Assay used: immunoSEQ multiplex PCR; TCRdb lists only in-frame clones, some missing. The repertoire holds 200,000 to 250,000 clones, with approximately 89% as singletons. The specimen was peripheral blood. Receptor source: a woman aged 60 to 75 who had recovered from COVID-19.

The chain has TRBV28 and TRBJ2-1, with 9 bases matching TRBD1. Trimming took 6 bases from V and 5 from J; bases not matched to a gene: 17. This CDR3 comprises 18 residues. Germline V lookup: CDR1 MDHEN, CDR2 SYDVKM. CDR3 DNA sequence: TGTGCCAGCAGGAAGGACAGGGGACGAAGGGGGGTACACAATGAGCAGTTCTTC. It encodes CASRKDRGRRGVHNEQFF.

The V gene is TRBV3-1 (or the pseudogene TRBV3-2), the J gene TRBJ2-7; D is ambiguous. CDR1 LGHDT and CDR2 YNNKEL come from the germline V gene (reference sequence). Trimming removed 3 bases from V and 2 bases from J, with 20 bases in between. The CDR3 is 17 residues long. The CDR3 sequence is CASSQDPRGLKAYEQYF. CDR3 nucleotides: TGTGCCAGCAGCCAGGATCCGAGAGGCCTCAAGGCCTACGAGCAGTACTTC.

The genes are TRBV19 and TRBJ1-4; perhaps TRBD1 as D (5 bases). Trimming took off 4 bases at V and 0 bases at J, with 12 bases between the two ends. Germline V lookup: CDR1 LNHDA, CDR2 SQIVND (reference sequence). The CDR3 extends over 16 amino acids. Here the CDR3 DNA reads TGTGCCAGTAGTAGGGGCATTATTGCAACTAATGAAAAACTGTTTTTT. This translates into CASSRGIIATNEKLFF.

This clone came up many times. This sequence joins TRBV7-2 and TRBJ2-7; D may be TRBD1 (5 bases). This CDR3 has 16 amino acids. V lost 6 bases and J 7 bases, leaving 25 bases between the germline ends. Germline V CDR1 and CDR2: SGHTA, FQGNSA. The CDR3 region is CASSQVTGLAVGEQYF. CDR3 sequence (DNA): TGTGCCAGCAGTCAAGTTACAGGTTTAGCAGTGGGAGAGCAGTACTTC.

The chain carries TRBV7-2 and TRBJ2-3, with D maybe TRBD2 (5 bases). Between the trimmed V and J ends, which lost 4 bases and 0 bases, there was a span of 8 bases. This CDR3 has 14 residues. Germline lookup yields CDR1 SGHTA and CDR2 FQGNSA. CDR3 in amino acids: CASSSTGSTDTQYF. DNA for the CDR3: TGTGCCAGCAGCTCGACGGGGAGCACAGATACGCAGTATTTT.

The V gene is TRBV2, the J gene TRBJ1-1; TRBD1 agrees at 7 bases. The trim removed 5 bases at V and 5 bases at J, leaving 8 bases unmatched. The CDR3 extends over 14 amino acids. The germline gives CDR1 SNHLY, CDR2 FYNNEI. For the CDR3, the DNA is TGTGCCAGCAGTCTACAGGGGAGAGGGACTGAAGCTTTCTTT. Translation: CASSLQGRGTEAFF.

The chain has TRBV2 and TRBJ1-4; a weak D match, TRBD1 (6 bases). The CDR3 covers 14 residues. Trimming pared 6 bases from V and 8 bases from J, leaving 16 bases between. Germline V gene sequence: CDR1 SNHLY, CDR2 FYNNEI. CDR3 region: CASSNEGGIEKLFF. The CDR3 DNA follows: TGTGCCAGCAGCAATGAGGGGGGGATAGAAAAACTGTTTTTT. The full variable domain, in which reference TRBV2 and TRBJ1-4 provide the parts outside the CDR3, is EPEVTQTPSHQVTQMGQEVILRCVPISNHLYFYWYRQILGQKVEFLVSFYNNEISEKSEIFDDQFSVERPDGSNFTLKIRSTKLEDSAMYFCASSNEGGIEKLFFGSGTQLSVL.

This chain joins TRBV7-2 and TRBJ1-2; 7 bases agree with TRBD1. V shed 6 bases and J 2 bases; nucleotides not matched to a gene: 12. CDR3 length equals 16 residues. From germline, CDR1 is SGHTA and CDR2 FQGNSA. This CDR3 is CASRLKTGSPNYGYTF. Written as DNA, the CDR3 is TGTGCCAGCAGACTGAAGACAGGGTCGCCAAACTATGGCTACACCTTC.

The V gene is TRBV25-1, the J gene TRBJ1-2, with D unresolved. CDR1 is MGHDK and CDR2 is SYGVNS in the germline V gene. The CDR3 length is 12 residues. Trimming cost V 5 bases and J 8 bases, with 12 bases left between them. CDR3 region: CASSLPTRGYTF. The CDR3, as DNA: TGTGCCAGCAGTTTACCGACTAGGGGCTACACCTTC.

The chain recombines TRBV7-2 with TRBJ2-5; D unresolved. CDR3 size: 12 residues. Germline loops: CDR1 SGHTA, CDR2 FQGNSA. V lost 4 bases to trimming and J lost 4 bases, with 7 bases between them. The CDR3 nucleotides are TGTGCCAGCAGCTCAACCAGAGAGACCCAGTACTTC. This codes for CASSSTRETQYF.

The gene calls are TRBV5-4 and TRBJ2-7; D remains ambiguous. The CDR3 contains 11 residues. Per the germline V gene, CDR1 is SGHNT and CDR2 is YYREEE (reference sequence). The V gene lost 0 bases and the J gene lost 4 bases, with 2 bases spanning the gap. CDR3 nucleotides: TGTGCCAGCAGCTTGGCTTACGAGCAGTACTTC. Translating it yields CASSLAYEQYF.

This chain connects TRBV28 to TRBJ2-7; maybe TRBD2 (6 bases). There are 13 residues in the CDR3. The germline V gene has CDR1 MDHEN and CDR2 SYDVKM. The V end lost 3 bases, the J end lost 4 bases, and 10 bases lay between the germline ends. CDR3 sequence (DNA): TGTGCCAGCAGTTTTGGGACTGGATACGAGCAGTACTTC. This codes for CASSFGTGYEQYF.

The chain has TRBV28 and TRBJ2-5; 11 bases are shared with TRBD1. The CDR3 length is 15 residues. With 4 bases clipped from V and 5 bases from J, the junction kept 6 bases outside the gene matches. Germline V gene sequence: CDR1 MDHEN, CDR2 SYDVKM. The DNA of the CDR3 is TGTGCCAGCAGTTCTAGGACAGGGGGCCGGGAGACCCAGTACTTC. Translating it yields CASSSRTGGRETQYF.

V gene TRBV2 combines with J gene TRBJ1-6, with D possibly matching TRBD1 (6 bases). The CDR3 is 16 residues long. Trimming took 3 bases from V and 9 from J, leaving 18 bases between them. From germline, CDR1 is SNHLY and CDR2 FYNNEI. The CDR3: CASSDPKTGRGSPLHF. CDR3 bases: TGTGCCAGCAGTGACCCAAAGACAGGCCGCGGTTCACCCCTCCACTTT.

CDR3 in amino acids: CASRPGQELRGYTF. The CDR3 DNA reads TGTGCCAGCAGACCCGGACAGGAATTGCGAGGCTACACCTTC. The rearrangement uses TRBV7-3 and TRBJ1-2; TRBD1 matches at 7 bases. Losses at the gene ends were 6 bases for V and 8 bases for J; bases not matched to a gene: 12. This CDR3 has 14 residues. Germline-derived CDR1 and CDR2 are SGHTA and FQGTGA. The entire variable domain, with the rest obtained from reference TRBV7-3 and TRBJ1-2, is as follows: GAGVSQTPSNKVTEKGKYVELRCDPISGHTALYWYRQSLGQGPEFLIYFQGTGAADDSGLPNDRFFAVRPEGSVSTLKIQRTERGDSAVYLCASRPGQELRGYTFGSGTRLTVV.

J is TRBJ1-5 and V is TRBV28; D may be TRBD1 (5 bases). CDR1 and CDR2 from the germline V gene are MDHEN and SYDVKM. This CDR3 spans 14 amino acids. V was cut by 2 bases and J by 2 bases, with 7 bases left in between. Here the CDR3 DNA reads TGTGCCAGCAGTTTAGAAGGGGGCAATCAGCCCCAGCATTTT. Its protein is CASSLEGGNQPQHF. Drawing the rest from reference TRBV28 and TRBJ1-5, the complete variable domain is DVKVTQSSRYLVKRTGEKVFLECVQDMDHENMFWYRQDPGLGLRLIYFSYDVKMKEKGDIPEGYSVSREKKERFSLILESASTNQTSMYLCASSLEGGNQPQHFGDGTRLSIL.

This clone was detected only once. V gene TRBV18 combines with J gene TRBJ2-7; TRBD1 matches at 10 bases. This CDR3 is 14 amino acids long. V lost 5 bases, J lost 2 bases, and 3 bases stayed unmatched. The germline V gene encodes CDR1 KGHSH and CDR2 LQKENI. The chain's CDR3 is CASSTGTGAYEQYF. CDR3 DNA sequence: TGTGCCAGCTCAACCGGGACAGGGGCCTACGAGCAGTACTTC.

The sample holds one count of this clone. This chain's CDR3 is CASSQPTGFNGYTF. The CDR3 nucleotides are TGTGCCAGCAGCCAGCCCACAGGGTTCAATGGCTACACCTTC. This rearrangement joins TRBV3-1 (or the pseudogene TRBV3-2) to TRBJ1-2; tentatively, D is TRBD1 (6 bases). V was pared by 3 bases and J by 6 bases, with 14 bases between. CDR1 LGHDT and CDR2 YNNKEL come from the germline V gene (reference sequence). CDR3 length: 14 residues.